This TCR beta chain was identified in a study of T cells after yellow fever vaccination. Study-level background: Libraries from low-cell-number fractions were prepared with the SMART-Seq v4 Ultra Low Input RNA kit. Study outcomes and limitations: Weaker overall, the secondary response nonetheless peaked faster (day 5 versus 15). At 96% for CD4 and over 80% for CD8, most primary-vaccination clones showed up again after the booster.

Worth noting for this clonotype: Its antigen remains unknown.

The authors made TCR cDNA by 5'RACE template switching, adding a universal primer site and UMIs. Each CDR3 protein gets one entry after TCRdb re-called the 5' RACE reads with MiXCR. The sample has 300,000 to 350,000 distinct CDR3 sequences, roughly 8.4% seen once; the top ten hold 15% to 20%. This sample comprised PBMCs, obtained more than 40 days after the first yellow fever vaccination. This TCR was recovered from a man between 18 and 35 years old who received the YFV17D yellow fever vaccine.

Here the CDR3 DNA reads TGCGCCAGCAGCGGGCGAGGGGTATCTAATGAAAAACTGTTTTTT. Translation: CASSGRGVSNEKLFF. The rearrangement uses TRBV4-1 and TRBJ1-4, with D possibly TRBD1 on 5 matching bases. The ends were cut back, 5 bases at V and 3 bases at J, with 13 bases in the middle. The CDR3 has 15 amino acids. Germline V CDR1 and CDR2: MGHRA, YSYEKL.